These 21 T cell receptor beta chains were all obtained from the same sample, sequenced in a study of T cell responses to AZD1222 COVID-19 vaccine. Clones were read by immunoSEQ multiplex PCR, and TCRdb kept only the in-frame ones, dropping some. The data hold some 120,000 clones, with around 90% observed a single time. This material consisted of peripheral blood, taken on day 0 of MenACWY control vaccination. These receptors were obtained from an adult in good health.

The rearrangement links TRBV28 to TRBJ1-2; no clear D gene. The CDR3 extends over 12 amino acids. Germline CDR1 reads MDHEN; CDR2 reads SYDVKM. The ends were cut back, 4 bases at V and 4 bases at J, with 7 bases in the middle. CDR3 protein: CASSSPSYGYTF. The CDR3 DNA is TGTGCCAGCAGTTCCCCCAGCTATGGCTACACCTTC.

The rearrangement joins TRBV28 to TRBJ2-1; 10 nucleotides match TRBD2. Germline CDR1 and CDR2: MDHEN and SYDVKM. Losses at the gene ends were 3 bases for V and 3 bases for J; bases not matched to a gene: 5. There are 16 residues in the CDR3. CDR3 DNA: TGTGCCAGCAGTTTTGCTAGCGGGAGACTCTACAATGAGCAGTTCTTC. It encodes CASSFASGRLYNEQFF.

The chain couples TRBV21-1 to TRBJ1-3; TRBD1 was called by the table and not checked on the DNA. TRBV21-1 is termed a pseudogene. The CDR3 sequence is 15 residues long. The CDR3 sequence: CASSIQGAAGNTIYF. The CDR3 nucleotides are TGTGCCAGCAGCATACAGGGGGCTGCTGGAAACACCATATATTTT.

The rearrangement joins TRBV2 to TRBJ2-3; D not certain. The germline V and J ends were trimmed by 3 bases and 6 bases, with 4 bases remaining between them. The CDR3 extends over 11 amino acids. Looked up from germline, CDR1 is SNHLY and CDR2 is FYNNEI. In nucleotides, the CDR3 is TGTGCCAGCAGTGATTGGGATACGCAGTATTTT. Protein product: CASSDWDTQYF.

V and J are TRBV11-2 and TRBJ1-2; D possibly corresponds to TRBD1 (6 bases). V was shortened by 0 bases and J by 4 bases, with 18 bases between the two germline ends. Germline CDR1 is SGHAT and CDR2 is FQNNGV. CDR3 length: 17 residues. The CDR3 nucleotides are TGTGCCAGCAGCTTAGATTCCACCACAGGGATGGTCTATGGCTACACCTTC. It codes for CASSLDSTTGMVYGYTF.

The DNA for the CDR3 is TGTGCCAGCTCCCAAGGACCGCGCGGCTACACCTTC. As protein: CASSQGPRGYTF. This chain joins TRBV14 and TRBJ1-2, with no clear D. Germline V gives CDR1 SGHDN, CDR2 FVKESK. Trimming took 8 bases from V and 8 from J, leaving 15 bases between them. This CDR3 has 12 residues.

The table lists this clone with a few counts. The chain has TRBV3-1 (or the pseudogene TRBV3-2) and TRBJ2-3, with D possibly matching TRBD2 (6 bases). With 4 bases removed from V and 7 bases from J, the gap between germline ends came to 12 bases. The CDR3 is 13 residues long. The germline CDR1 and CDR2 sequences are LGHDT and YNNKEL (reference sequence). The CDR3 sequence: CASSPTLANTQYF. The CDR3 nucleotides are TGTGCCAGCAGCCCCACCCTAGCGAATACGCAGTATTTT.

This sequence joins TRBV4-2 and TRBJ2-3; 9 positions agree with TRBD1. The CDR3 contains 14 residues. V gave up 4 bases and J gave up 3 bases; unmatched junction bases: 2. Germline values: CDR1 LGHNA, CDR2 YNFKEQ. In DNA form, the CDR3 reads TGTGCCAGCAGCCCGGACAGGGGTACAGATACGCAGTATTTT. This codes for CASSPDRGTDTQYF.

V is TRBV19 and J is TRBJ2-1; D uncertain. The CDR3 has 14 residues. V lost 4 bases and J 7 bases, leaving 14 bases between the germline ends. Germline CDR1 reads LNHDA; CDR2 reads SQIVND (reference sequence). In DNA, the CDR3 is TGTGCCAGTAGTAGGATCGCTAGATCGAATGAGCAGTTCTTC. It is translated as CASSRIARSNEQFF.

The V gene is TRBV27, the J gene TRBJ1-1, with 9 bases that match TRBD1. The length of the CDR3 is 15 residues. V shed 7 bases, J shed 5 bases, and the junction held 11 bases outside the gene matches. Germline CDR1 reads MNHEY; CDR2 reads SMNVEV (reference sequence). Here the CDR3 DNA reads TGTGCCAGCACCGGAAAGGGACAGGGAGGGACTGAAGCTTTCTTT. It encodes CASTGKGQGGTEAFF.

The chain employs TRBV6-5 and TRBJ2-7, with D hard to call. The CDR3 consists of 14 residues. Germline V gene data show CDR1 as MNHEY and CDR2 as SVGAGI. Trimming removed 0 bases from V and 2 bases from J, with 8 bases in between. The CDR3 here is CASSYSSSPYEQYV. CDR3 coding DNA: TGTGCCAGCAGTTACTCGTCCAGCCCCTACGAGCAGTACGTC.

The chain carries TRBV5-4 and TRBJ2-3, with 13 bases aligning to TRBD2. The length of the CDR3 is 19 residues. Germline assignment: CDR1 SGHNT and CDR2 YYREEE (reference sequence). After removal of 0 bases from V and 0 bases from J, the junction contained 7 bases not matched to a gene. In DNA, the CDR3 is TGTGCCAGCAGCTTGGGACTAGCGGGAGGAAGCCCTAGCACAGATACGCAGTATTTT. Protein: CASSLGLAGGSPSTDTQYF.

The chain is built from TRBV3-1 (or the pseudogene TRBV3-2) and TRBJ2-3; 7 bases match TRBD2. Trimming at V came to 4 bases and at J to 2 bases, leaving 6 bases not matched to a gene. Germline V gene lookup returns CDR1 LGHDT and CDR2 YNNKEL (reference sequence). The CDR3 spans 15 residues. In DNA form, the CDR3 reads TGTGCCAGCAGCCGGAGAGCGGGGCCCACAGATACGCAGTATTTT. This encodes CASSRRAGPTDTQYF.

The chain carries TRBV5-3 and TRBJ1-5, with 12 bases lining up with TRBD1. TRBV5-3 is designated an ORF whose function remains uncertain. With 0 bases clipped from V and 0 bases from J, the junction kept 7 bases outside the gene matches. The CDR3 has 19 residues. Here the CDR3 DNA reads TGTGCCAGAAGCTTGGAAGGGGACAGGGGGCACAATAGCAATCAGCCCCAGCATTTT. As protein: CARSLEGDRGHNSNQPQHF.

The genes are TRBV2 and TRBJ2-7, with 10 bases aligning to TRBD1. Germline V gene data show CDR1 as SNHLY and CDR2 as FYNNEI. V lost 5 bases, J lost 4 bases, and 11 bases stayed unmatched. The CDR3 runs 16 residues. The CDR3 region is CASSIRRDRGVYEQYF. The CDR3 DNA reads TGTGCCAGCAGTATAAGAAGGGACAGGGGAGTTTACGAGCAGTACTTC.

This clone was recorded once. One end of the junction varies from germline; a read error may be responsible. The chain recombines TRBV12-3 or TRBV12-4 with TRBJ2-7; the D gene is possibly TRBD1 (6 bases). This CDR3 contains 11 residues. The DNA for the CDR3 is TGTGCCAGCAGTCCCGGGACAAGGGCTTATTGG. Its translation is CASSPGTRAYW.

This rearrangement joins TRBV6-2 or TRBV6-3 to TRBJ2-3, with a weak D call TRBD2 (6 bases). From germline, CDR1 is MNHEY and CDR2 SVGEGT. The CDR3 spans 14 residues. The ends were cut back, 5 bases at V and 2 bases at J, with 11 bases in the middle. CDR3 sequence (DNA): TGTGCCAGCAGTCCAACTAGCCCCACAGATACGCAGTATTTT. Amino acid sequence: CASSPTSPTDTQYF.

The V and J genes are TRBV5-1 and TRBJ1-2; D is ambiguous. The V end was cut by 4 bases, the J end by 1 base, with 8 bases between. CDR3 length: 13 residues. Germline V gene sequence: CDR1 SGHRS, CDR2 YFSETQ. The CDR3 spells CASSPNLNYGYTF. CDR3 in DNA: TGCGCCAGCAGCCCAAACCTTAACTATGGCTACACCTTC.

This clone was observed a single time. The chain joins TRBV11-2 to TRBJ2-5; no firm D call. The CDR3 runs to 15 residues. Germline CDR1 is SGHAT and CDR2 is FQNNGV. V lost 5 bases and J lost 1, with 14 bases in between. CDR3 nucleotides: TGTGCCAGCAGCGCCACATCGCGCCCCCAAGAGACCCAGTACTTC. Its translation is CASSATSRPQETQYF. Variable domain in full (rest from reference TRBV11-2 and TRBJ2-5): EAGVAQSPRYKIIEKRQSVAFWCNPISGHATLYWYQQILGQGPKLLIQFQNNGVVDDSQLPKDRFSAERLKGVDSTLKIQPAKLEDSAVYLCASSATSRPQETQYFGPGTRLLVL.

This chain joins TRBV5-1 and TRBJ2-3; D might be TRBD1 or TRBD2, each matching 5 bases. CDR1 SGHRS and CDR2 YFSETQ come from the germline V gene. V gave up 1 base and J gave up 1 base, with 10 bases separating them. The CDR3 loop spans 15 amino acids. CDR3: CASSLSGDRTDTQYF. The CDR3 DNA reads TGCGCCAGCAGCTTGTCCGGGGACCGCACAGATACGCAGTATTTT.

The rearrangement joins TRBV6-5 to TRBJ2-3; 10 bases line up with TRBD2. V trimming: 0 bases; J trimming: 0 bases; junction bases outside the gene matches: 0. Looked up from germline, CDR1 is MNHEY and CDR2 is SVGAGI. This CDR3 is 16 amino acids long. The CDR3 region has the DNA TGTGCCAGCAGTTACTCGACTAGCGGGAGCACAGATACGCAGTATTTT. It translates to CASSYSTSGSTDTQYF.